These T cell receptor beta chains were read from a single sample in a study of PD-L1 blockade in urothelial cancer. Method: immunoSEQ multiplex PCR; TCRdb's copy keeps in-frame clones and lacks some. The table includes 35,000 or so clones, approximately 40% detected once. Sequencing was performed on tumor tissue, taken before atezolizumab (anti-PD-L1) treatment. The receptors derive from a man aged 60 to 69 with urothelial cancer. Both conserved end residues are part of each CDR3. D genes are given only for firm matches. Expanded clones get a size class; other rows say once, few or many, or leave the size out.

>NA|TRBV10-1|TRBJ2-3|TRBD1
CASGSRDRGFAGTQYF
TGCGCCAGCGGCTCCCGGGACAGGGGTTTTGCGGGTACGCAGTATTTT
>NA|TRBV19|TRBJ1-2|NA
CASSPRTAYGYTF
TGTGCCAGTAGTCCCAGGACCGCCTATGGCTACACCTTC
>NA|TRBV5-1|TRBJ2-6|NA
CASSVLPGAGANVLTF
TGCGCCAGCAGCGTTCTACCGGGGGCTGGGGCCAACGTCCTGACTTTC
>NA|TRBV5-1|TRBJ2-5|TRBD1
CASRLGTGYQETQYF
TGCGCCAGCAGGCTAGGGACAGGCTATCAAGAGACCCAGTACTTC
>few|TRBV11-3|TRBJ1-1|NA
CASSYNGGSTEAFF
TGTGCCAGCAGCTATAACGGGGGTAGCACTGAAGCTTTCTTT
>many|TRBV11-3|TRBJ2-1|TRBD2
CASWPGLAGPEEQFF
TGTGCCAGCTGGCCGGGACTAGCGGGACCCGAAGAGCAGTTCTTC
>NA|TRBV18|TRBJ1-1|TRBD1
CASSGTEMTEAFF
TGTGCCAGCTCCGGGACAGAAATGACTGAAGCTTTCTTT
>few|TRBV6-8|TRBJ2-4|TRBD1
CASRTDRLAKNIQYF
TGTGCCAGCAGGACGGACAGGTTAGCCAAAAACATTCAGTACTTC
>NA|TRBV18|TRBJ2-6|TRBD1
CASSLQGTGANVLTF
TGTGCCAGCTCACTACAGGGGACTGGGGCCAACGTCCTGACTTTC
>NA|TRBV28|TRBJ2-3|TRBD2
CASSLSHFGRGTDTQYF
TGTGCCAGCAGTTTGTCGCATTTCGGGAGGGGCACAGATACGCAGTATTTT